The T cell receptor (beta chain) described here comes from a study of blood T cell repertoires in COVID-19. This clone is a singleton in its sample. The CDR3 length is 18 residues. J gave up 2 bases and V 2 bases, and 8 bases lay outside the gene matches. Germline CDR1 is SGHTA and CDR2 is FQGNSA. TCRdb keeps only in-frame clones here, not all; method: immunoSEQ multiplex PCR. The sample contains 150,000 to 200,000 clones, 75% to 85% of which appear only once. The receptor comes from a man in his fifties who had recovered from COVID-19. The chain uses TRBV7-2 and TRBJ1-3; 11 bases are a match to TRBD1. Material for sequencing was PBMCs or T cells enriched from blood (not recorded which). CDR3 protein: CASSLRIGTGGAGNTIYF. CDR3 DNA sequence: TGTGCCAGCAGCTTAAGGATCGGGACAGGGGGGGCTGGAAACACCATATATTTT.